The source of this T cell receptor beta chain is a study of T-cell reconstitution after alpha-beta-depleted transplantation in children. For TCRbeta, the library was prepared with unique molecular identifiers. A single record per CDR3 protein comes from TCRdb applying MiXCR to the PCR reads. This sample has some 640,000 distinct CDR3 sequences, with roughly 15% found just once. This CDR3 is built from 15 residues. The V gene lost 5 bases and the J gene lost 0 bases, with 13 bases spanning the gap. Per germline, CDR1 SGHNT and CDR2 YENEEA. This clonotype was picked up a small number of times. The sample was PBMCs from the stem cell graft donor, taken from the stem cell graft. The chain couples TRBV11-3 to TRBJ1-1; D perhaps matches TRBD1 (5 bases). The receptor was isolated from a human donor who donated a stem cell graft to a child with acute myeloid leukemia. The CDR3 sequence is CASSPSGGMNTEAFF. As DNA, the CDR3 is TGTGCCAGCAGCCCCTCCGGGGGGATGAACACTGAAGCTTTCTTT.